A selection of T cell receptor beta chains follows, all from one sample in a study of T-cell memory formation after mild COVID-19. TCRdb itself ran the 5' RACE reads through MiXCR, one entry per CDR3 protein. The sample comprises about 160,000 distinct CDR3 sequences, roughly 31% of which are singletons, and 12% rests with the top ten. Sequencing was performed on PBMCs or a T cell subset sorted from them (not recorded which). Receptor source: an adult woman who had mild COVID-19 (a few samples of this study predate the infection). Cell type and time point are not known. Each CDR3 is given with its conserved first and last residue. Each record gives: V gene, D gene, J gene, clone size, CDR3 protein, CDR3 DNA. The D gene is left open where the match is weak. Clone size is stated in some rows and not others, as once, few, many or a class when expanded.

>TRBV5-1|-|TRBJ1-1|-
CASSLVESGGTEAFF
TGCGCCAGCAGCTTGGTCGAGTCGGGGGGCACTGAAGCTTTCTTT
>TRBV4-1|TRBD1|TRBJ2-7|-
CASSPGTGGSYEQYF
TGCGCCAGCAGCCCCGGGACAGGGGGCTCCTACGAGCAGTACTTC
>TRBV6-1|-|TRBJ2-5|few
CASGRAAQETQYF
TGTGCCAGCGGCCGGGCCGCCCAAGAGACCCAGTACTTC
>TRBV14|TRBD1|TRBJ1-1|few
CASSQRQGFNPNTEAFF
TGTGCCAGCAGCCAGCGACAGGGGTTCAATCCGAACACTGAAGCTTTCTTT
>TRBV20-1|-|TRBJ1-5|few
CSARADMSNQPQHF
TGCAGTGCTAGAGCCGACATGAGCAATCAGCCCCAGCATTTT
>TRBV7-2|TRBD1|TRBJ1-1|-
CASSLRQGSWTEAFF
TGTGCCAGCAGCTTAAGACAGGGGAGTTGGACTGAAGCTTTCTTT
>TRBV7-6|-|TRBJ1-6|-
CASSKWTASSYNSPLHF
TGTGCCAGCAGCAAATGGACGGCGAGCTCCTATAATTCACCCCTCCACTTT
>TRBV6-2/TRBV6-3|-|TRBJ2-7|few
CASSQGSSAYEQYF
TGTGCCAGCAGCCAGGGGAGTAGCGCCTACGAGCAGTACTTC
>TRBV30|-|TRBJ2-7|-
CAWSAFYEQYF
TGTGCCTGGAGTGCATTCTACGAGCAGTACTTC
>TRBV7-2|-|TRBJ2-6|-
CASSQGGIGGNVLTF
TGTGCCAGCAGTCAGGGCGGGATCGGTGGCAACGTCCTGACTTTC
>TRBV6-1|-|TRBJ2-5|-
CASSDGSNRGETQYF
TGTGCCAGCAGTGACGGGTCGAACCGGGGAGAGACCCAGTACTTC
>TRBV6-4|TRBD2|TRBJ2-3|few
CASSDSSGGADTQYF
TGTGCCAGCAGTGACTCTAGCGGGGGGGCCGATACGCAGTATTTT
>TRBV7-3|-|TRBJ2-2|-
CASSLLGADTGELFF
TGTGCCAGCAGCTTATTAGGGGCGGACACCGGGGAGCTGTTTTTT
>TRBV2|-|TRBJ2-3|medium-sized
CASSPGTGSTDTQYF
TGTGCCAGCAGTCCAGGGACGGGAAGCACAGATACGCAGTATTTT
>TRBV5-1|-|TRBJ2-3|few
CASSFGTSPDTQYF
TGCGCCAGCAGCTTCGGGACTTCCCCCGATACGCAGTATTTT
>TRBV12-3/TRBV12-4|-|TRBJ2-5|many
CATRGPGARETQYF
TGTGCCACAAGAGGGCCAGGGGCACGGGAGACCCAGTACTTC
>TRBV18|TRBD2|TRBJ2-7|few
CASSPDTGGRSLEQYF
TGTGCCAGCTCACCAGATACTGGCGGGAGGTCGCTCGAGCAGTACTTC
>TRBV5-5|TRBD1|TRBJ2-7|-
CASRGGLPGQGSYEQYF
TGTGCCAGCAGGGGAGGACTTCCGGGACAGGGTAGTTACGAGCAGTACTTC
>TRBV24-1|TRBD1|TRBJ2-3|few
CATSDLEGAIRTDTQYF
TGTGCCACCAGTGATTTGGAGGGGGCCATTAGGACAGATACGCAGTATTTT
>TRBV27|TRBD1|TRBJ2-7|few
CASTFGQGSGEQYF
TGTGCCAGCACCTTCGGACAGGGCTCGGGCGAGCAGTACTTC